This T cell receptor beta chain stems from a study of blood T cell repertoires in COVID-19. The overall study: Whether acute or convalescent, the COVID-19 samples came from the United States, Italy and Spain. PBMCs, B-cell-depleted T cells, or T cells provided the cDNA or gDNA that made up the material.

Clones were sequenced by immunoSEQ multiplex PCR, and TCRdb holds only the in-frame ones, with some missing. The table includes some 340,000 clones, 83% detected once. Looked up from germline, CDR1 is SGHKS and CDR2 is YYEKEE (reference sequence). The CDR3 contains 15 residues. V was shortened by 5 bases and J by 0 bases, with 15 bases between the two germline ends. This clonotype was obtained from a woman aged 45-65 years who had recovered from COVID-19. Sequenced input: PBMCs or T cells enriched from blood (not recorded which). The V call is TRBV5-5, the J call TRBJ2-7; a possible D gene is TRBD2 (6 bases). DNA for the CDR3: TGTGCCAGCAGATATCCTAGCGAATACTCCTACGAGCAGTACTTC. Amino acids: CASRYPSEYSYEQYF.